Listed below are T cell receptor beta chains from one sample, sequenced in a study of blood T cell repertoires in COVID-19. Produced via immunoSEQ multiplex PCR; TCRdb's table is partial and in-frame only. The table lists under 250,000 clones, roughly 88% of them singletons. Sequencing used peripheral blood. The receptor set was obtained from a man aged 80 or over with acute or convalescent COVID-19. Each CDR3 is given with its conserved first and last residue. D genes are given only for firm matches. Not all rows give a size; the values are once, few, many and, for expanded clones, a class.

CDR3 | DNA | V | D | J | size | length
CASSRRQGYGYTF | TGTGCCAGCAGCCGGAGGCAGGGGTATGGCTACACCTTC | TRBV3-1/TRBV3-2 | NA | TRBJ1-2 | NA | 13
CASGPGLAWQFF | TGTGCTAGTGGTCCCGGACTAGCGTGGCAGTTCTTC | TRBV12-5 | TRBD2 | TRBJ2-1 | once | 12
CASSYQRGPPGNEQFF | TGTGCCAGCAGTTACCAGCGGGGACCCCCTGGCAATGAGCAGTTCTTC | TRBV6-5 | TRBD2 | TRBJ2-1 | NA | 16
CASSEVGLNNQPQHF | TGTGCCAGCAGTGAAGTGGGACTCAACAATCAGCCCCAGCATTTT | TRBV6-1 | NA | TRBJ1-5 | NA | 15
CASRITRLENSPLHF | TGTGCCAGCAGAATTACTAGGTTAGAAAATTCACCCCTCCACTTT | TRBV28 | NA | TRBJ1-6 | once | 15
CASSKGQVVSYEQYF | TGTGCCAGCAGCAAGGGACAGGTGGTCTCCTACGAGCAGTACTTC | TRBV21-1 | NA | TRBJ2-7 | NA | 15
CASSLTPGGLANEQFF | TGTGCCAGCAGCTTAACGCCAGGCGGGCTGGCCAATGAGCAGTTCTTC | TRBV7-3 | NA | TRBJ2-1 | NA | 16
CASSRTDNALAFF | TGCGCCAGCAGCCGCACAGACAACGCCCTGGCTTTCTTT | TRBV4-3 | NA | TRBJ1-1 | NA | 13
CATRGVGTDTQYF | TGTGCCACGCGGGGGGTAGGCACAGATACGCAGTATTTT | TRBV19 | TRBD2 | TRBJ2-3 | NA | 13
CATSRRTGQTTEAFF | TGTGCCACCAGCAGGAGGACAGGGCAGACGACTGAAGCTTTCTTT | TRBV15 | TRBD1 | TRBJ1-1 | NA | 15
CASSRQTGGGELFF | TGTGCCAGCAGCCGGCAGACAGGGGGCGGGGAGCTGTTTTTT | TRBV14 | TRBD1 | TRBJ2-2 | NA | 14
CASGPTGGYYGYTF | TGTGCTAGTGGACCGACCGGGGGATACTATGGCTACACCTTC | TRBV12-5 | NA | TRBJ1-2 | NA | 14
CASSWGSGGTLTNYGYTF | TGTGCCAGCAGTTGGGGATCAGGGGGCACTCTTACTAACTATGGCTACACCTTC | TRBV28 | TRBD1 | TRBJ1-2 | NA | 18
CASSLTGTGGRSYNEQFF | TGTGCCAGCAGCTTAACGGGGACAGGGGGCCGGTCCTACAATGAGCAGTTCTTC | TRBV7-3 | TRBD1 | TRBJ2-1 | NA | 18
CASTRSGQRTYEQYF | TGTGCCAGCACTAGGTCGGGACAGAGAACCTACGAGCAGTACTTC | TRBV7-9 | TRBD1 | TRBJ2-7 | NA | 15
CASSLAGTGVSYEQYF | TGTGCCAGCAGCTTAGCCGGGACAGGGGTCTCCTACGAGCAGTACTTC | TRBV7-8 | TRBD1 | TRBJ2-7 | NA | 16
CASSSRDRGKLNSPLHF | TGTGCCAGCAGCAGCAGGGACAGGGGGAAACTAAATTCACCCCTCCACTTT | TRBV14 | TRBD1 | TRBJ1-6 | NA | 17
CASRKDRDSNEQFF | TGTGCCAGCAGGAAGGATCGAGACAGCAATGAGCAGTTCTTC | TRBV2 | NA | TRBJ2-1 | NA | 14
CASSHAGGKNTEAFF | TGTGCCAGCAGCCACGCAGGGGGGAAGAACACTGAAGCTTTCTTT | TRBV7-9 | TRBD1 | TRBJ1-1 | NA | 15
CASSIGRNEQFF | TGTGCCAGTAGTATAGGGAGGAATGAGCAGTTCTTC | TRBV19 | NA | TRBJ2-1 | NA | 12
CASSRVRTGELFF | TGTGCCAGCAGCAGAGTCAGGACCGGGGAGCTGTTTTTT | TRBV5-6 | NA | TRBJ2-2 | NA | 13